The 27 T cell receptor beta chains in this list originate from one sample, sequenced in a study of immune evolution from preneoplasia to lung adenocarcinoma (dated by TCRdb to the early 2020s). The library came from the immunoSEQ multiplex PCR assay. Drawn from immuneACCESS, this table holds only the in-frame rearrangements with V and J called that TCRdb kept. Clones are partly lost; checked studies trace under half to an unresolved V gene and leave the rest unexplained. In this sample the table shows roughly 8,000 clones, 81% of which occur a single time. Around 8.6% of the sample lies in the top ten. Sequenced: FFPE invasive lung adenocarcinoma tissue. Taken with the paper, the label for cell subset or site translates to: frankly invasive lung adenocarcinoma (ADC). Source of these receptors: a person between 50 and 60 years old with lung adenocarcinoma.

The chain is built from TRBV29-1 and TRBJ2-3; the match to TRBD2 covers 11 bases. V trimming: 0 bases; J trimming: 6 bases; junction bases outside the gene matches: 8. This CDR3 is 16 amino acids long. CDR1 and CDR2 from the germline V gene are SQVTM and ANQGSEA. CDR3 sequence: CSVEDLASGGRDTQYF. CDR3 sequence (DNA): TGCAGCGTTGAAGATCTGGCTAGCGGGGGGCGGGATACGCAGTATTTT.

V and J are TRBV7-3 and TRBJ2-5; TRBD2 matches 8 bases. The CDR3 covers 13 residues. J gave up 3 bases and V 3 bases, and 0 bases lay outside the gene matches. Germline V lookup: CDR1 SGHTA, CDR2 FQGTGA. CDR3 sequence reads: CASSFGREETQYF. The CDR3 nucleotides read TGTGCCAGCAGCTTCGGGAGGGAAGAGACCCAGTACTTC.

A few counts support this clone. The V gene is TRBV18, the J gene TRBJ1-2; 7 positions agree with TRBD1. Per the germline V gene, CDR1 is KGHSH and CDR2 is LQKENI. V lost 2 bases, J lost 5 bases, and 11 bases stayed unmatched. The CDR3 length is 16 residues. CDR3 nucleotides: TGTGCCAGCTCACCAGAAGGGACAGAGTCATCTTATGGCTACACCTTC. It specifies CASSPEGTESSYGYTF.

The rearrangement joins TRBV2 to TRBJ1-1; D gene uncertain. Germline V gene lookup returns CDR1 SNHLY and CDR2 FYNNEI. The CDR3 length is 13 residues. Trimming cost V 5 bases and J 1 base, with 8 bases left between them. For the CDR3, the DNA is TGTGCCAGCAGTTTTAACGAGAACACTGAAGCTTTCTTT. This sequence encodes CASSFNENTEAFF. Filled out from reference TRBV2 and TRBJ1-1, the complete variable domain reads EPEVTQTPSHQVTQMGQEVILRCVPISNHLYFYWYRQILGQKVEFLVSFYNNEISEKSEIFDDQFSVERPDGSNFTLKIRSTKLEDSAMYFCASSFNENTEAFFGQGTRLTVV.

The V call is TRBV28, the J call TRBJ2-7; 12 bases map to TRBD2. CDR3 length: 15 amino acids. CDR1 is MDHEN, CDR2 SYDVKM, per germline. Unmatched junction bases numbered 6, after V lost 7 bases and J lost 2 bases. CDR3 DNA: TGTGCCAGCAACTCACTAGCGGGAGGTCCCTACGAGCAGTACTTC. As protein: CASNSLAGGPYEQYF.

The CDR3 sequence: CASSPDGGGSLSFARYTF. The CDR3 region has the DNA TGTGCCAGCTCACCGGACGGTGGGGGTTCCCTGAGTTTTGCGCGCTACACCTTC. The chain combines TRBV18 with TRBJ1-2, with a possible D match to TRBD1 (5 bases). The CDR3 loop spans 18 amino acids. Between the trimmed V and J ends, which lost 3 bases and 9 bases, there was a span of 29 bases. CDR1 and CDR2 from the germline V gene are KGHSH and LQKENI.

V usage is TRBV6-1 and J usage is TRBJ1-4, with 7 nucleotides matching TRBD1. With V trimmed by 2 bases and J by 7 bases, 7 bases remained unmatched. The CDR3 has 15 amino acids. Germline-derived CDR1 and CDR2 are MNHNS and SASEGT. This CDR3 is CASSERGQWGEKLFF. The CDR3 coding sequence is TGTGCCAGCAGTGAACGGGGACAGTGGGGTGAAAAACTGTTTTTT.

The chain has TRBV28 and TRBJ2-5; D ambiguous. Germline CDR1 is MDHEN and CDR2 is SYDVKM. CDR3 length equals 11 residues. V gave up 5 bases and J gave up 3 bases, with 4 bases separating them. CDR3 residues: CASSPEETQYF. Here the CDR3 DNA reads TGTGCCAGCAGTCCTGAAGAGACCCAGTACTTC.

This clone came up a few times. This rearrangement joins TRBV27 to TRBJ2-7; 9 bases map to TRBD1. Germline assignment: CDR1 MNHEY and CDR2 SMNVEV (reference sequence). V was clipped by 2 bases and J by 2 bases; unmatched bases: 10. The CDR3 totals 17 residues. Here the CDR3 reads CASSLDPGQGIPYEQYF. Here the CDR3 DNA reads TGTGCCAGCAGTTTAGACCCCGGACAGGGGATACCCTACGAGCAGTACTTC.

The chain recombines TRBV19 with TRBJ1-1; weak D call: TRBD1 (5 bases). The CDR3 runs to 14 residues. The ends were cut back, 8 bases at V and 1 base at J, with 14 bases in the middle. From germline, CDR1 is LNHDA and CDR2 SQIVND (reference sequence). CDR3 DNA: TGTGCCAGTTGCGTTGGGACGGCGAACACTGAAGCTTTCTTT. Translation: CASCVGTANTEAFF. Drawing the rest from reference TRBV19 and TRBJ1-1, the complete variable domain is DGGITQSPKYLFRKEGQNVTLSCEQNLNHDAMYWYRQDPGQGLRLIYYSQIVNDFQKGDIAEGYSVSREKKESFPLTVTSAQKNPTAFYLCASCVGTANTEAFFGQGTRLTVV.

In this sample, this clone is medium-sized. The chain uses TRBV11-1 and TRBJ2-5; TRBD1 might be the D (6 bases). The CDR3 sequence is 16 residues long. CDR1 SGHAT and CDR2 FQDESV come from the germline V gene (reference sequence). V lost 1 base and J lost 1, with 13 bases in between. The CDR3 DNA reads as TGTGCCAGCAGCTTAGGCCCACAGGGACCCCAAGAGACCCAGTACTTC. It encodes CASSLGPQGPQETQYF.

The V call is TRBV2, the J call TRBJ1-5; 7 nucleotides match TRBD1. The CDR3 covers 13 residues. V was pared by 4 bases and J by 7 bases, with 4 bases of the junction left unmatched. Per germline, CDR1 SNHLY and CDR2 FYNNEI. In DNA form, the CDR3 reads TGTGCCAGCAGTGGAGGGGGCTTACAGCCCCAGCATTTT. Translated, it gives CASSGGGLQPQHF.

The V gene is TRBV6-5, the J gene TRBJ1-3; no reliable D call. V was pared by 7 bases and J by 2 bases, with 6 bases between. This CDR3 has 12 residues. Germline lookup yields CDR1 MNHEY and CDR2 SVGAGI. As DNA, the CDR3 is TGTGCCAGCATTAATACTGGAAACACCATATATTTT. Amino acids: CASINTGNTIYF.

Worth noting for this clone: Germline and junction disagree at one end, which may indicate a read error. This sequence joins TRBV7-3 and TRBJ2-2; 11 positions match TRBD1. The germline gives CDR1 SGHTA, CDR2 FQGTGA. The CDR3 extends over 15 amino acids. CDR3 region: CASRRDRGLTRELFF. In nucleotides, the CDR3 is TGTGCCAGCAGACGGGACAGGGGGTTGACCAGGGAGCTATTTTTT.

The gene calls are TRBV7-9 and TRBJ2-5; D is unclear. From germline, CDR1 is SEHNR and CDR2 FQNEAQ (reference sequence). V gave up 1 base and J gave up 5 bases, with 11 bases separating them. This CDR3 is built from 14 residues. The CDR3 DNA sequence: TGTGCCAGCAGCTTAGAGGACCTGCGGGAGACCCAGTACTTC. Its protein product is CASSLEDLRETQYF.

J is TRBJ2-1 and V is TRBV11-2, with D possibly TRBD2 on 5 matching bases. The CDR3 totals 16 residues. The V end lost 0 bases, the J end lost 2 bases, and 11 bases lay between the germline ends. The V gene's germline CDR1 is SGHAT and CDR2 FQNNGV. CDR3 in DNA: TGTGCCAGCAGCTTAGAGACGGTCGGGGCCTACAATGAGCAGTTCTTC. Its protein is CASSLETVGAYNEQFF.

V usage is TRBV4-2 and J usage is TRBJ2-5; TRBD2 matches at 12 bases. The CDR3 totals 18 residues. Trimming removed 0 bases from V and 4 bases from J; junction bases left unmatched: 9. CDR1 is LGHNA and CDR2 is YNFKEQ in the germline V gene. CDR3 in amino acids: CASSQESALAGGRETQYF. For the CDR3, the DNA is TGTGCCAGCAGCCAAGAATCCGCTCTAGCGGGAGGGAGAGAGACCCAGTACTTC.

This clone was seen a handful of times. The chain links TRBV11-3 to TRBJ1-4; the D is unclear. Germline V lookup: CDR1 SGHNT, CDR2 YENEEA. V lost 4 bases and J 5 bases, leaving 11 bases between the germline ends. The CDR3 runs to 14 residues. The CDR3 protein is CASSSRTGNEKLFF. CDR3 in DNA: TGTGCCAGCAGCTCCCGGACCGGGAATGAAAAACTGTTTTTT.

This chain connects TRBV2 to TRBJ2-7, with 11 nucleotides matching TRBD1. V lost 6 bases and J lost 3; bases outside the gene matches: 7. CDR3 length: 15 residues. CDR1 is SNHLY, CDR2 FYNNEI, per germline. CDR3 in DNA: TGTGCCAGCAGCCCCTCCGGGACAGGGGGCTACGAGCAGTACTTC. This sequence encodes CASSPSGTGGYEQYF.

This clone has a handful of counts. The chain employs TRBV5-1 and TRBJ1-6; TRBD1 matches at 8 bases. V lost 2 bases and J lost 0; bases outside the gene matches: 7. This CDR3 has 18 residues. CDR1 is SGHRS, CDR2 YFSETQ, per germline. The CDR3 loop is CASSFLDRGSSYNSPLHF. CDR3 nucleotides: TGCGCCAGCAGCTTCCTCGACAGGGGAAGCTCCTATAATTCACCCCTCCACTTT.

J is TRBJ1-5 and V is TRBV7-2; D is uncertain. This CDR3 is built from 15 residues. V dropped 2 bases and J dropped 9 bases, with 17 bases sitting between them. Germline assignment: CDR1 SGHTA and CDR2 FQGNSA. DNA of the CDR3: TGTGCCAGCAGCTTACACGCCGGTAGCTTGAGGCCCCAGCATTTT. Protein: CASSLHAGSLRPQHF.

This sequence joins TRBV28 and TRBJ2-2; 9 bases fit TRBD2. CDR1 and CDR2 from the germline V gene are MDHEN and SYDVKM. V shed 6 bases and J 4 bases; nucleotides not matched to a gene: 9. The CDR3 has 16 residues. The CDR3 protein is CASSNPGLASTGELFF. The CDR3, as DNA: TGTGCCAGCAGCAATCCCGGACTAGCGAGCACCGGGGAGCTGTTTTTT.

This sequence joins TRBV9 and TRBJ2-1; D is uncertain. Germline assignment: CDR1 SGDLS and CDR2 YYNGEE. This CDR3 contains 16 residues. The germline V and J ends were trimmed by 4 bases and 0 bases, with 14 bases remaining between them. The CDR3 loop is CASSSTGSRSYNEQFF. Written as DNA, the CDR3 is TGTGCCAGCAGCAGCACCGGGTCCCGCTCCTACAATGAGCAGTTCTTC.

This chain joins TRBV2 and TRBJ1-1, with 7 bases fitting TRBD1. The CDR3 runs 14 residues. The V and J ends lost 7 bases and 2 bases, in that order; junction bases with no gene match: 7. Per the germline V gene, CDR1 is SNHLY and CDR2 is FYNNEI. The CDR3 region is CASTVRGPNTEAFF. The CDR3 DNA follows: TGTGCCAGCACCGTAAGGGGGCCCAACACTGAAGCTTTCTTT.

This clone was found once. The chain is built from TRBV23-1 and TRBJ1-5, with a weak D call TRBD1 (6 bases). TRBV23-1 carries the ORF label, with uncertain function. The CDR3 covers 13 residues. The V and J ends lost 11 bases and 7 bases respectively, with 18 bases between them. This chain's CDR3 is CAELYRAPQPQHF. CDR3 sequence (DNA): TGCGCCGAGCTTTACAGGGCACCCCAGCCCCAGCATTTT.

This clone was seen only a few times. This chain connects TRBV5-1 to TRBJ2-7, with 9 bases that match TRBD1. Unmatched junction bases numbered 3, after V lost 0 bases and J lost 5 bases. The CDR3 is 14 amino acids. Germline values: CDR1 SGHRS, CDR2 YFSETQ. CDR3 amino acids: CASSLDRGPNEQYF. The CDR3 DNA sequence: TGCGCCAGCAGCTTGGACAGGGGGCCTAACGAGCAGTACTTC.

The rearrangement links TRBV28 to TRBJ2-2; 9 bases align to TRBD1. Per germline, CDR1 MDHEN and CDR2 SYDVKM. The CDR3 consists of 16 residues. V lost 5 bases, J lost 5 bases, and 9 bases stayed unmatched. The CDR3 region is CASSGRDRASTGELFF. The CDR3 DNA reads as TGTGCCAGCAGTGGTCGGGACAGGGCTTCAACCGGGGAGCTGTTTTTT. Complete variable domain (other parts from reference TRBV28 and TRBJ2-2): DVKVTQSSRYLVKRTGEKVFLECVQDMDHENMFWYRQDPGLGLRLIYFSYDVKMKEKGDIPEGYSVSREKKERFSLILESASTNQTSMYLCASSGRDRASTGELFFGEGSRLTVL.